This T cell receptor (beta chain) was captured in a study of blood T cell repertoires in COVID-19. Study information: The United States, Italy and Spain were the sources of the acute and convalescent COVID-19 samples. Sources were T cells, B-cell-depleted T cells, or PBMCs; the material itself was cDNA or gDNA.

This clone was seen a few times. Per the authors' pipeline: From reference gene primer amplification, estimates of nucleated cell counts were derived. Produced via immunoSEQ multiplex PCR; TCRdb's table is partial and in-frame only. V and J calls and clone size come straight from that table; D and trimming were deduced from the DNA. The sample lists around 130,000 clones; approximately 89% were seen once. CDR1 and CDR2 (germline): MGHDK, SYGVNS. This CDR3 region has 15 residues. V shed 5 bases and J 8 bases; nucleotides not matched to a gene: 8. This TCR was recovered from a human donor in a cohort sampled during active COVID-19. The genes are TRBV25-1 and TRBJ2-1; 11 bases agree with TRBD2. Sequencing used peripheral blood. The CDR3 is CASSLLAGVGDEQFF. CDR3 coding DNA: TGTGCCAGCAGTTTACTAGCGGGGGTCGGCGATGAGCAGTTCTTC.